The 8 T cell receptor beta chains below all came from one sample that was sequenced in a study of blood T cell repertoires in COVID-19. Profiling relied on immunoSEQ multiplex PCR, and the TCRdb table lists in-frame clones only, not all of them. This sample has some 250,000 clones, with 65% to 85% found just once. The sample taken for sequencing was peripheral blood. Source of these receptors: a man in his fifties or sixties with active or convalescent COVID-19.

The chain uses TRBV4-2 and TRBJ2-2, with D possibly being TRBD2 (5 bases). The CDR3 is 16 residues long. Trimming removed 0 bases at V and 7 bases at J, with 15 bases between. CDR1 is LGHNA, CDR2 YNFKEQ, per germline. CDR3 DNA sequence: TGTGCCAGCAGCCAAGAGTTTTCGAGCGGATACGGGGAGCTGTTTTTT. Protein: CASSQEFSSGYGELFF.

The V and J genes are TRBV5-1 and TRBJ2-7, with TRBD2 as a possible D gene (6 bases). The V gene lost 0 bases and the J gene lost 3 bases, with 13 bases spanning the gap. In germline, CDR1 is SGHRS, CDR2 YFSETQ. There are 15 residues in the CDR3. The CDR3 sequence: CASSLVAGRIYEQYF. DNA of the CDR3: TGCGCCAGCAGCTTGGTTGCGGGACGGATCTACGAGCAGTACTTC. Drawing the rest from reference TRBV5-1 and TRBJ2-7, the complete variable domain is KAGVTQTPRYLIKTRGQQVTLSCSPISGHRSVSWYQQTPGQGLQFLFEYFSETQRNKGNFPGRFSGRQFSNSRSEMNVSTLELGDSALYLCASSLVAGRIYEQYFGPGTRLTVT.

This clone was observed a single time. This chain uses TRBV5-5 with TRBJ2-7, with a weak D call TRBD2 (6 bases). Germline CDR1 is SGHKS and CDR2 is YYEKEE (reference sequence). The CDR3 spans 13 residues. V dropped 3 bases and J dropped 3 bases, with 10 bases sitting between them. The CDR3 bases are TGTGCCAGCAGCTCGGAGGGCCTCTACGAGCAGTACTTC. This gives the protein CASSSEGLYEQYF.

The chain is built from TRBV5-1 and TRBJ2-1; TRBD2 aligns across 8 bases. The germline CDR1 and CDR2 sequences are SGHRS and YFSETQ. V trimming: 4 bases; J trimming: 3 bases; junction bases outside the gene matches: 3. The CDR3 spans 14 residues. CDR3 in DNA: TGCGCCAGCAGCCCCAGCGGGGGCTACAATGAGCAGTTCTTC. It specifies CASSPSGGYNEQFF.

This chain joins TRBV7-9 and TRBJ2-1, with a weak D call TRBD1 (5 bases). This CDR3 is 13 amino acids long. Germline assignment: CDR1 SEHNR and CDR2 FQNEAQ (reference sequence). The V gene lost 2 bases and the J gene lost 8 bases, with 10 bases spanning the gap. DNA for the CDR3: TGTGCCAGCAGCTTAAGGGGAAGCGATGAGCAGTTCTTC. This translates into CASSLRGSDEQFF.

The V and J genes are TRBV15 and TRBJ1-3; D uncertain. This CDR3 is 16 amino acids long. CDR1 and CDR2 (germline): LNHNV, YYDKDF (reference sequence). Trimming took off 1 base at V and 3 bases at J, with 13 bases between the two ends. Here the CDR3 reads CATSRAQVPRGNTIYF. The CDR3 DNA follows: TGTGCCACCAGCAGAGCCCAGGTTCCGCGTGGAAACACCATATATTTT.

The CDR3 region is CASSLEFPRNQKETQYF. DNA of the CDR3: TGTGCCAGCAGCCTCGAATTCCCTAGAAATCAGAAGGAGACCCAGTACTTC. The V and J genes are TRBV3-1 (or the pseudogene TRBV3-2) and TRBJ2-5; unclear D gene. V dropped 4 bases and J dropped 5 bases, with 23 bases sitting between them. Per germline, CDR1 LGHDT and CDR2 YNNKEL (reference sequence). This CDR3 has 17 amino acids.

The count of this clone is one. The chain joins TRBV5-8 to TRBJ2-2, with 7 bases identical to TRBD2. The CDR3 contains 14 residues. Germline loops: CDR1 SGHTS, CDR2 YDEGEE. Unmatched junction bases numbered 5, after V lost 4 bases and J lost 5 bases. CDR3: CASSGGVRTGELFF. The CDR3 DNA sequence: TGTGCCAGCAGCGGGGGGGTCCGGACCGGGGAGCTGTTTTTT.